The present TCR beta chain was sequenced within a study of blood T cell repertoires in COVID-19. Turning to the study itself: T cells, B-cell-depleted T cells, or PBMCs provided the cDNA or gDNA that served as material.

The CDR3 has 16 residues. V was pared by 1 base and J by 2 bases, with 11 bases between. Germline V CDR1 and CDR2: MNHEY, SMNVEV (reference sequence). The table came from immunoSEQ multiplex PCR; TCRdb's copy has only in-frame clones and leaves some out. The sample has a few hundred thousand clones, 75% to 90% seen once. Those who participated ranged in age from roughly 18 to 100 years and resided in 24 US areas. This clonotype was obtained from a woman aged 55-75 years who had recovered from COVID-19. The rearrangement uses TRBV27 and TRBJ2-2; no reliable D call. The sequencing input was PBMCs or T cells enriched from blood (not recorded which). In DNA form, the CDR3 reads TGTGCCAGCAGTTTATTTTTCCGGTCTAACACCGGGGAGCTGTTTTTT. Protein sequence: CASSLFFRSNTGELFF.